One sample yielded the 24 T cell receptor beta chains listed below, sequenced in a study of CD8+CD57+ T cells in acquired aplastic anemia. Genomic DNA provided the template from which TCR beta VDJ and CDR3 profiles were obtained. In TCRdb, the reads were re-called with MiXCR into one record per CDR3 protein. The sample consists of about 120,000 distinct CDR3 sequences, 55% to 60% of them appearing once. Individuals selected for sequencing had exhibited CD8+CD57+ cell expansion on flow cytometry. What was sequenced was sorted CD4+, CD8+, or CD8+CD57+ T cells (not recorded which) from PBMCs. The origin of the receptors is a human donor with aplastic anemia.

The chain carries TRBV19 and TRBJ1-1; the D gene is possibly TRBD1 (6 bases). V lost 1 base and J lost 5, with 14 bases in between. Germline-derived CDR1 and CDR2 are LNHDA and SQIVND (reference sequence). This CDR3 is 15 amino acids long. This chain's CDR3 is CASSIGGGARTEAFF. The DNA of the CDR3 is TGTGCCAGTAGTATAGGAGGGGGGGCGAGGACTGAAGCTTTCTTT.

In its sample, this clonotype was seen once. This rearrangement joins TRBV27 to TRBJ1-4, with D perhaps matching TRBD1 (6 bases). The CDR3 is 13 amino acids. From germline, CDR1 is MNHEY and CDR2 SMNVEV (reference sequence). V gave up 5 bases and J gave up 7 bases, with 11 bases separating them. The CDR3 sequence is CASSIQGGEKLFF. The CDR3 DNA reads as TGTGCCAGCAGTATACAGGGTGGTGAAAAACTGTTTTTT.

The genes are TRBV12-3 or TRBV12-4 and TRBJ1-6; 7 bases map to TRBD1. V trimming: 1 base; J trimming: 10 bases; junction bases outside the gene matches: 4. The CDR3 totals 14 residues. The DNA for the CDR3 is TGTGCCAGCAGTTTAGGACAGGGAGGCTCACCCCTCCACTTT. This codes for CASSLGQGGSPLHF.

A few counts support this clonotype. CDR3 residues: CATRGGYAGELFF. For the CDR3, the DNA is TGTGCCACCAGGGGGGGGTATGCCGGGGAGCTGTTTTTT. This chain joins TRBV10-3 and TRBJ2-2, with D perhaps TRBD1 or TRBD2 (7 bases each). The V gene lost 10 bases and the J gene lost 6 bases, with 15 bases spanning the gap. Germline CDR1 is ENHRY and CDR2 is SYGVKD. The CDR3 has 13 residues.

The J gene is TRBJ1-1, the V gene TRBV27, with D perhaps TRBD1 (6 bases). With 4 bases removed from V and 1 base from J, the gap between germline ends came to 13 bases. The CDR3 runs 15 residues. Germline V lookup: CDR1 MNHEY, CDR2 SMNVEV (reference sequence). The CDR3 spells CASSSPTGRNTEAFF. The CDR3 DNA is TGTGCCAGCAGTTCCCCGACAGGTCGGAACACTGAAGCTTTCTTT.

The chain joins TRBV24-1 to TRBJ2-7, with D possibly TRBD1 on 5 matching bases. Trimming left V 2 bases short and J 3 bases short, with 10 bases between. This CDR3 region has 14 residues. Germline CDR1 KGHDR, CDR2 SFDVKD. The CDR3 region is CATSDCPGNYEQYF. CDR3 coding DNA: TGTGCCACCAGTGATTGTCCAGGGAACTACGAGCAGTACTTC.

The CDR3 is CASSLPPPGVTEAFF. The CDR3 DNA sequence: TGTGCCAGCAGTTTACCCCCGCCCGGGGTCACTGAAGCTTTCTTT. The V call is TRBV27, the J call TRBJ1-1; no clear D gene. The V end lost 2 bases, the J end lost 4 bases, and 14 bases lay between the germline ends. CDR1 is MNHEY and CDR2 is SMNVEV in the germline V gene (reference sequence). The CDR3 runs to 15 residues.

The chain has TRBV2 and TRBJ2-5; TRBD2 is a possible D gene (7 bases). The CDR3 covers 12 residues. Germline CDR1 reads SNHLY; CDR2 reads FYNNEI. V dropped 8 bases and J dropped 5 bases, with 12 bases sitting between them. CDR3 nucleotides: TGTGCCAGCGGGGGGGCCTGGGAGACCCAGTACTTC. Its protein product is CASGGAWETQYF.

The chain couples TRBV19 to TRBJ2-7; no clear D. Germline V gene data show CDR1 as LNHDA and CDR2 as SQIVND (reference sequence). The CDR3 sequence is 14 residues long. Trimming removed 0 bases at V and 5 bases at J, with 11 bases between. The CDR3 DNA follows: TGTGCCAGTAGTATAGATCGAAGTCAGAACGAGCAGTACTTC. Encoded protein: CASSIDRSQNEQYF.

The chain has TRBV15 and TRBJ1-1, with 11 bases matching TRBD1. CDR3 length: 15 amino acids. Germline V gene lookup returns CDR1 LNHNV and CDR2 YYDKDF (reference sequence). Unmatched junction bases numbered 7, after V lost 5 bases and J lost 5 bases. The CDR3 nucleotides are TGTGCCACCAGCTCCGGGACAGGGGGGCGAACTGAAGCTTTCTTT. It yields the protein CATSSGTGGRTEAFF.

V gene TRBV7-6 combines with J gene TRBJ2-7; possible D gene TRBD2, 7 bases. The germline CDR1 and CDR2 sequences are SGHVS and FNYEAQ. V gave up 3 bases and J gave up 7 bases, with 16 bases separating them. The CDR3 length is 14 residues. CDR3 DNA: TGTGCCAGCAGCTTCCGGGGGGCGGATGGGGAGCAGTACTTC. The encoded protein is CASSFRGADGEQYF.

CDR3 coding DNA: TGTGCCAGCAGCGGTAGGACAGGGTTGACAGATACGCAGTATTTT. Encoded protein: CASSGRTGLTDTQYF. The genes are TRBV14 and TRBJ2-3, with 8 bases aligning to TRBD1. The V segment lost 5 bases and the J segment 3 bases; nucleotides outside the gene matches: 7. CDR3 length: 15 amino acids. Germline CDR1 reads SGHDN; CDR2 reads FVKESK.

The chain recombines TRBV24-1 with TRBJ2-3; D gene ambiguous. Trimming removed 1 base at V and 2 bases at J, with 9 bases between. CDR1 and CDR2 from the germline V gene are KGHDR and SFDVKD. The CDR3 has 15 amino acids. The CDR3 is CATSDFTGSTDTQYF. CDR3 DNA: TGTGCCACCAGTGATTTTACCGGATCCACAGATACGCAGTATTTT.

J is TRBJ2-3 and V is TRBV7-2; D is undetermined. Germline CDR1 and CDR2: SGHTA and FQGNSA. V lost 5 bases, J lost 2 bases, and 8 bases lay in between. CDR3 length: 13 residues. In DNA, the CDR3 is TGTGCCAGCAGCCGACTGTTCACAGATACGCAGTATTTT. It yields the protein CASSRLFTDTQYF.

The sample holds many counts of this clonotype. The gene calls are TRBV6-1 and TRBJ2-7; 11 nucleotides line up with TRBD2. The V gene end was trimmed by 5 bases and the J gene end by 0 bases; junction bases not matched to a gene: 3. The length of the CDR3 is 15 residues. Germline CDR1 is MNHNS and CDR2 is SASEGT. The CDR3: CASSLTSGSSYEQYF. The CDR3 DNA sequence: TGTGCCAGCAGTCTCACTAGCGGGAGCTCCTACGAGCAGTACTTC.

The chain employs TRBV20-1 and TRBJ2-1; maybe TRBD2 (5 bases). CDR3 length: 14 amino acids. The V end was cut by 3 bases, the J end by 0 bases, with 9 bases between. Looked up from germline, CDR1 is DFQATT and CDR2 is SNEGSKA (reference sequence). The CDR3 loop reads CSASPADSYNEQFF. The CDR3 DNA sequence: TGCAGTGCTAGCCCAGCGGACTCCTACAATGAGCAGTTCTTC.

The gene calls are TRBV29-1 and TRBJ1-2; D gene ambiguous. CDR1 SQVTM and CDR2 ANQGSEA come from the germline V gene. V was shortened by 7 bases and J by 2 bases, with 2 bases between the two germline ends. The CDR3 is 9 amino acids. CDR3 sequence reads: CSENYGYTF. DNA of the CDR3: TGCAGCGAGAACTATGGCTACACCTTC.

CDR3 sequence reads: CATSDLTGTSGGVPDTQYF. The CDR3 region has the DNA TGTGCCACCAGTGATCTAACCGGGACTAGCGGGGGGGTCCCAGATACGCAGTATTTT. This chain joins TRBV24-1 and TRBJ2-3; 16 bases map to TRBD2. Trimming at V came to 3 bases and at J to 4 bases, leaving 9 bases not matched to a gene. Looked up from germline, CDR1 is KGHDR and CDR2 is SFDVKD. CDR3 length equals 19 residues.

The V gene is TRBV25-1, the J gene TRBJ2-5, with 9 bases fitting TRBD1. The V gene's germline CDR1 is MGHDK and CDR2 SYGVNS. This CDR3 has 14 amino acids. With V trimmed by 3 bases and J by 6 bases, 5 bases remained unmatched. CDR3 loop: CASSESDRGKTQYF. For the CDR3, the DNA is TGTGCCAGCAGTGAGTCGGACAGGGGAAAGACCCAGTACTTC.

The gene calls are TRBV25-1 and TRBJ2-3; D is ambiguous. Germline CDR1 is MGHDK and CDR2 is SYGVNS. V shed 7 bases and J shed 2 bases, with 7 bases lying between them. This CDR3 has 12 residues. CDR3 nucleotides: TGTGCCAGCAAGGGTTTCACAGATACGCAGTATTTT. Encoded protein: CASKGFTDTQYF.

This clonotype was counted only a few times. This chain links TRBV7-2 with TRBJ2-7; no definite D call. V was pared by 2 bases and J by 4 bases, with 9 bases between. The CDR3 totals 13 residues. The germline gives CDR1 SGHTA, CDR2 FQGNSA. Here the CDR3 reads CASSLFGRYEQYF. The CDR3 DNA follows: TGTGCCAGCAGCTTATTCGGGCGGTACGAGCAGTACTTC.

This clonotype was recorded at least ten times. The chain joins TRBV27 to TRBJ2-1; D is undetermined. The ends were cut back, 6 bases at V and 6 bases at J, with 6 bases in the middle. Germline values: CDR1 MNHEY, CDR2 SMNVEV (reference sequence). CDR3 length: 11 amino acids. The CDR3 DNA reads TGTGCCAGCAGCCGCGCCAATGAGCAGTTCTTC. Protein product: CASSRANEQFF.

The rearrangement uses TRBV29-1 and TRBJ1-1; 7 bases map to TRBD1. With V trimmed by 7 bases and J by 7 bases, 6 bases remained unmatched. Germline values: CDR1 SQVTM, CDR2 ANQGSEA. This CDR3 spans 11 amino acids. CDR3 in DNA: TGCAGCGCCGGGACAGCCTATGAAGCTTTCTTT. It encodes CSAGTAYEAFF.

The J gene is TRBJ2-2, the V gene TRBV7-9; no definite D call. CDR1 is SEHNR and CDR2 is FQNEAQ in the germline V gene (reference sequence). The CDR3 totals 13 residues. V gave up 1 base and J gave up 5 bases, with 5 bases separating them. CDR3 protein: CASSLESTGELFF. The CDR3 DNA reads as TGTGCCAGCAGCTTAGAGAGTACCGGGGAGCTGTTTTTT.